A single sample is the source of the 2 T cell receptor beta chains below, sequenced in a study of blood T cell repertoires in COVID-19. Libraries were prepared by immunoSEQ multiplex PCR; TCRdb keeps only in-frame clonotypes and omits some of them. There are over 50,000 clones in the sample; approximately 82% occur only once, and more than 13% lies in the top ten. The sample consisted of peripheral blood. The origin of the receptors is a human donor in a cohort sampled during active COVID-19.

The genes are TRBV11-2 and TRBJ2-6; no reliable D call. CDR1 SGHAT and CDR2 FQNNGV come from the germline V gene. The CDR3 has 14 residues. V was pared by 3 bases and J by 0 bases, with 3 bases between. The CDR3 DNA is TGTGCCAGCAGCTTCAGCTCTGGGGCCAACGTCCTGACTTTC. This codes for CASSFSSGANVLTF.

CDR3 sequence (DNA): TGTGCCAGCAGGGGGGGACAGGGGGCGCATGAGCAGTTCTTC. Translating it yields CASRGGQGAHEQFF. This chain joins TRBV28 and TRBJ2-1, with 12 nucleotides matching TRBD1. The germline V gene has CDR1 MDHEN and CDR2 SYDVKM. CDR3 length equals 14 residues. With V trimmed by 6 bases and J by 8 bases, 5 bases remained unmatched.